The present T cell receptor beta chain was sequenced within a study of T cell responses to AZD1222 COVID-19 vaccine. For this clone: Antigen: not known.

General study findings and limits: Per reports, nearly half of all spike-specific TCRs target regions that are unmutated in variants. Donors skewed white British and female; clonal diversity was possibly underestimated.

The protocol was immunoSEQ multiplex PCR, while the TCRdb copy is restricted to in-frame clones and leaves out a portion. Of roughly 150,000 clones in the sample, approximately 89% were seen once. This sequence was found in an adult in good health. The source material was peripheral blood, sampled on day 0 of AZD1222 vaccination.

The DNA of the CDR3 is TGTGCCACCAGTGAGACTACCGGGGAGCTGTTTTTT. Amino acid sequence: CATSETTGELFF. V is TRBV24-1 and J is TRBJ2-2; no clear D. Germline CDR1 KGHDR, CDR2 SFDVKD. The V end was cut by 4 bases, the J end by 5 bases, with 4 bases between. The CDR3 contains 12 residues.